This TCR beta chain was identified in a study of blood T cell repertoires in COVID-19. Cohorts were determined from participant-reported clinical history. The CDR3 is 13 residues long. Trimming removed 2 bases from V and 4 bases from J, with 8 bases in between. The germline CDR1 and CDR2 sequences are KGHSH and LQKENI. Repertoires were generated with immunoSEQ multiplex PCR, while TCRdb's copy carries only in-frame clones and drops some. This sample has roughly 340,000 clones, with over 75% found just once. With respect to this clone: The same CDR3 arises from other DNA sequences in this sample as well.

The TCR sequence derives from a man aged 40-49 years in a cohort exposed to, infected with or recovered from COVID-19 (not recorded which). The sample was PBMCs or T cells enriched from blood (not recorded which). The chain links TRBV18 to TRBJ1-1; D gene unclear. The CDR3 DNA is TGTGCCAGCTCACCAGGGGAGGGCACTGAAGCTTTCTTT. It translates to CASSPGEGTEAFF.